These 21 T cell receptor beta chains were all obtained from the same sample, sequenced in a study of PD-1 blockade in classical Hodgkin lymphoma. Time point given: cycle 4 day 1 (C4D1), after less than seven weeks of nivolumab. After autologous stem cell transplantation all patients relapsed, and prior brentuximab vedotin exposure differed between cohorts. Here immunoSEQ multiplex PCR was the method, and the copy in TCRdb shows in-frame clones only, minus some. The sample consists of over 85,000 clones, about 93% of them appearing once. The source material was peripheral blood mononuclear cells (PBMCs), sampled before the fourth cycle of nivolumab. These receptors all come from a human donor with classical Hodgkin lymphoma.

The chain links TRBV9 to TRBJ2-7; TRBD1 aligns across 8 bases. From germline, CDR1 is SGDLS and CDR2 YYNGEE. The CDR3 covers 14 residues. V was pared by 5 bases and J by 3 bases, with 7 bases of the junction left unmatched. The DNA for the CDR3 is TGTGCCAGCAGTTACGGACAGGGCTACTACGAGCAGTACTTC. It is translated as CASSYGQGYYEQYF.

The chain uses TRBV5-4 and TRBJ2-3; possibly TRBD2 for D (5 bases). Germline V lookup: CDR1 SGHNT, CDR2 YYREEE (reference sequence). V lost 1 base to trimming and J lost 0 bases, with 15 bases between them. The CDR3 has 17 amino acids. DNA for the CDR3: TGTGCCAGCAGCTTGTGGGGAGCACCGTCTAGCACAGATACGCAGTATTTT. It specifies CASSLWGAPSSTDTQYF.

The V and J genes are TRBV5-1 and TRBJ2-3; the D gene is possibly TRBD1 (5 bases). The CDR3 spans 14 residues. Germline assignment: CDR1 SGHRS and CDR2 YFSETQ. Trimming took off 1 base at V and 2 bases at J, with 8 bases between the two ends. The CDR3 nucleotides are TGCGCCAGCAGCTTGCGACAGACCACAGATACGCAGTATTTT. Its protein is CASSLRQTTDTQYF.

The rearrangement uses TRBV6-1 and TRBJ2-3; TRBD1 matches 10 bases. The CDR3 is 15 residues long. V trimming: 6 bases; J trimming: 5 bases; junction bases outside the gene matches: 8. The germline gives CDR1 MNHNS, CDR2 SASEGT. CDR3 sequence (DNA): TGTGCCAGCAGCCCGAGACAGGGGGCAATAGATACGCAGTATTTT. Translating it yields CASSPRQGAIDTQYF.

The rearrangement links TRBV30 to TRBJ1-1; D is unresolved. This CDR3 has 13 residues. V gave up 1 base and J gave up 0 bases, with 6 bases separating them. Germline CDR1 and CDR2: GTSNPN and SVGIG (reference sequence). CDR3 DNA sequence: TGTGCCTGGAGTGGTGCGGTGAACACTGAAGCTTTCTTT. Protein sequence: CAWSGAVNTEAFF.

CDR3 region: CASSAGTGYEQYF. DNA for the CDR3: TGCGCCAGCAGCGCAGGGACAGGGTACGAGCAGTACTTC. The genes are TRBV5-1 and TRBJ2-7; TRBD1 matches 9 bases. After removal of 4 bases from V and 4 bases from J, the junction contained 3 bases not matched to a gene. Per the germline V gene, CDR1 is SGHRS and CDR2 is YFSETQ. CDR3 size: 13 residues.

The J gene is TRBJ2-2, the V gene TRBV11-2; D is uncertain. Germline values: CDR1 SGHAT, CDR2 FQNNGV. Trimming took 5 bases from V and 4 from J, leaving 14 bases between them. The CDR3 runs 15 residues. DNA for the CDR3: TGTGCCAGCAGCCCCAGAGCACGTGGCACCGGGGAGCTGTTTTTT. This gives the protein CASSPRARGTGELFF.

This rearrangement joins TRBV6-5 to TRBJ2-7, with D tentatively TRBD1 (8 bases). This CDR3 contains 15 residues. Trimming took off 6 bases at V and 2 bases at J, with 17 bases between the two ends. From germline, CDR1 is MNHEY and CDR2 SVGAGI. CDR3 sequence (DNA): TGTGCCAGCAGACACGGACAGGGAGGGGCCTACGAGCAGTACTTC. The encoded protein is CASRHGQGGAYEQYF.

The chain links TRBV28 to TRBJ1-4; the match to TRBD1 covers 9 bases. J gave up 8 bases and V 1 base, and 8 bases lay outside the gene matches. Per germline, CDR1 MDHEN and CDR2 SYDVKM. This CDR3 is 16 amino acids long. DNA for the CDR3: TGTGCCAGCAGTTTATTTCCAGGGACAGGGAGCGAAAAACTGTTTTTT. This encodes CASSLFPGTGSEKLFF.

The rearrangement uses TRBV6-5 and TRBJ2-1; D may be TRBD2 (5 bases). V lost 2 bases and J 5 bases, leaving 13 bases between the germline ends. The germline V gene encodes CDR1 MNHEY and CDR2 SVGAGI. The CDR3 is 15 residues long. The CDR3 DNA sequence: TGTGCCAGCAGTTACCTAGCTTTACCACACAATGAGCAGTTCTTC. Amino acids: CASSYLALPHNEQFF.

This chain connects TRBV10-1 to TRBJ2-1; TRBD2 matches 11 bases. The CDR3 spans 18 residues. Per germline, CDR1 WNHNN and CDR2 SYGVQD (reference sequence). V was clipped by 6 bases and J by 7 bases; unmatched bases: 17. The CDR3 DNA reads as TGCGCCAGCAGCCCGAGAGGTCTAGCGGGAGGTTTGGGGAATGAGCAGTTCTTC. Protein sequence: CASSPRGLAGGLGNEQFF.

This chain uses TRBV19 with TRBJ2-7, with 7 bases matching TRBD2. Trimming took 3 bases from V and 7 from J; bases not matched to a gene: 21. Germline CDR1 is LNHDA and CDR2 is SQIVND (reference sequence). This CDR3 is built from 18 residues. CDR3 loop: CASSIGTISRSGGMEQYF. The CDR3 DNA reads as TGTGCCAGTAGTATTGGGACTATTTCTCGCTCCGGTGGAATGGAGCAGTACTTC.

For this clone: Mismatch with germline at one junction end may stem from a read error. Written as DNA, the CDR3 is TGTGCCAGCAGCACCCGGACTAGCTTTCACTTC. It yields the protein CASSTRTSFHF. The chain has TRBV9 and TRBJ2-7; 8 positions match TRBD2. Germline CDR1 reads SGDLS; CDR2 reads YYNGEE. This CDR3 has 11 amino acids.

With regard to this clone: One end of the junction is discordant with germline, which a read error may explain. This sequence joins TRBV5-5 and TRBJ2-5; D unclear. Germline V gene sequence: CDR1 SGHKS, CDR2 YYEKEE (reference sequence). The CDR3 is made up of 11 amino acids. The CDR3 here is CASSFQENQYF. The CDR3 nucleotides are TGTGCCAGCAGCTTCCAGGAGAACCAGTACTTC.

In regard to this clone: This CDR3 is also generated by other DNA sequences in the sample. This rearrangement joins TRBV7-2 to TRBJ2-1; 8 bases align to TRBD2. J gave up 3 bases and V 5 bases, and 6 bases lay outside the gene matches. Germline V gene lookup returns CDR1 SGHTA and CDR2 FQGNSA. CDR3 length: 15 residues. The CDR3 protein is CASSLGTSGYNEQFF. The CDR3 DNA sequence: TGTGCCAGCAGCCTGGGAACTAGCGGCTACAATGAGCAGTTCTTC.

This clone was detected only once. This chain links TRBV28 with TRBJ2-7; perhaps TRBD2 as D (6 bases). Trimming cost V 7 bases and J 1 base, with 14 bases left between them. There are 14 residues in the CDR3. Germline V lookup: CDR1 MDHEN, CDR2 SYDVKM. CDR3 residues: CASTRSGPSYEQYF. The CDR3 DNA reads TGTGCCAGCACAAGAAGCGGGCCGTCCTACGAGCAGTACTTC.

V gene TRBV5-4 combines with J gene TRBJ2-3; 7 positions match TRBD2. The germline gives CDR1 SGHNT, CDR2 YYREEE (reference sequence). The CDR3 sequence is 15 residues long. J was trimmed by 8 bases and V by 5 bases; bases with no gene match: 14. The CDR3 nucleotides read TGTGCCAGCAGAAAATGGGGGGGATGGTCCGGTACGCAGTATTTT. Translation gives CASRKWGGWSGTQYF.

The chain carries TRBV15 and TRBJ2-3, with 9 positions matching TRBD2. The CDR3 covers 15 residues. The germline gives CDR1 LNHNV, CDR2 YYDKDF (reference sequence). Trimming cost V 3 bases and J 5 bases; bases outside gene matches: 6. CDR3 coding DNA: TGTGCCACCAGCAGCCGCGGGAGGGCGGAAGATACGCAGTATTTT. Translated: CATSSRGRAEDTQYF. Supplemented by reference TRBV15 and TRBJ2-3, the full variable domain reads DAMVIQNPRYQVTQFGKPVTLSCSQTLNHNVMYWYQQKSSQAPKLLFHYYDKDFNNEADTPDNFQSRRPNTSFCFLDIRSPGLGDTAMYLCATSSRGRAEDTQYFGPGTRLTVL.

The chain joins TRBV19 to TRBJ2-5; D possibly uses TRBD1 or TRBD2 (5 bases each). This CDR3 spans 14 amino acids. Between the trimmed V and J ends, which lost 3 bases and 6 bases, there was a span of 14 bases. Germline V gene lookup returns CDR1 LNHDA and CDR2 SQIVND (reference sequence). The DNA for the CDR3 is TGTGCCAGTAGTATCCCCCGGGACGTAAAGACCCAGTACTTC. Amino acids: CASSIPRDVKTQYF. Complete variable domain (other parts from reference TRBV19 and TRBJ2-5): DGGITQSPKYLFRKEGQNVTLSCEQNLNHDAMYWYRQDPGQGLRLIYYSQIVNDFQKGDIAEGYSVSREKKESFPLTVTSAQKNPTAFYLCASSIPRDVKTQYFGPGTRLLVL.

V is TRBV5-4 and J is TRBJ2-7; 9 nucleotides match TRBD1. This CDR3 spans 15 amino acids. The junction had 10 bases not matched to a gene; V was cut back by 0 bases and J by 9 bases. CDR1 is SGHNT and CDR2 is YYREEE in the germline V gene (reference sequence). The CDR3 protein is CASSLAGTGPLGQYF. Here the CDR3 DNA reads TGTGCCAGCAGCTTGGCCGGGACAGGGCCCCTCGGGCAGTACTTC.

This chain joins TRBV7-9 and TRBJ2-5; no definite D call. V dropped 2 bases and J dropped 4 bases, with 20 bases sitting between them. In germline, CDR1 is SEHNR, CDR2 FQNEAQ (reference sequence). The CDR3 totals 17 residues. The CDR3 nucleotides read TGTGCCAGCAGCTTAAAGATCCGGGCCGCCTCCCGAGAGACCCAGTACTTC. The encoded protein is CASSLKIRAASRETQYF.